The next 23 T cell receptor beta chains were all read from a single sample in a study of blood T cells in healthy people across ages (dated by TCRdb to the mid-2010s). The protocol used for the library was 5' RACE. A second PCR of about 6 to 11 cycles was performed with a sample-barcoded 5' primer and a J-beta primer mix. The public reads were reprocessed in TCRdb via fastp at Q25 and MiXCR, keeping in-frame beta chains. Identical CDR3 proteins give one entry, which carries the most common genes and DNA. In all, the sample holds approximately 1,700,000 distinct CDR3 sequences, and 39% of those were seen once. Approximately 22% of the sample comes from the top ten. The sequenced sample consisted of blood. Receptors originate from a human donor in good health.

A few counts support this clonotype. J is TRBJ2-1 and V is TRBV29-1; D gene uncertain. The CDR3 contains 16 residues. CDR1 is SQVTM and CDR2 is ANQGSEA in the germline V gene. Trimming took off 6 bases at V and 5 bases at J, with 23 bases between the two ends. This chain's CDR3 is CSVERNQKWNDNEQFF. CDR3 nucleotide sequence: TGCAGCGTCGAACGGAATCAAAAATGGAACGACAATGAGCAGTTCTTC.

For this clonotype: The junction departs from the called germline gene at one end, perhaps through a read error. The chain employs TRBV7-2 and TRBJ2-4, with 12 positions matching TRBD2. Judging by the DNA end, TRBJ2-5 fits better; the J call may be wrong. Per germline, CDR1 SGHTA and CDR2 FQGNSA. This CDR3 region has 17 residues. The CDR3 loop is CASNLKRTSGTQETQYF. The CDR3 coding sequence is TGTGCCAGCAACTTAAAGAGGACTAGCGGGACCCAAGAGACCCAGTACTTC.

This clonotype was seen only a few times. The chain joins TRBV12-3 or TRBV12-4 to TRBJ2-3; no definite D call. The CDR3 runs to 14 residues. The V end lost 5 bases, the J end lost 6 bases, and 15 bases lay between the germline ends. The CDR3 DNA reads TGTGCCAGCAGTCTTAATCCAGATTGGGATACGCAGTATTTT. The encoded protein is CASSLNPDWDTQYF.

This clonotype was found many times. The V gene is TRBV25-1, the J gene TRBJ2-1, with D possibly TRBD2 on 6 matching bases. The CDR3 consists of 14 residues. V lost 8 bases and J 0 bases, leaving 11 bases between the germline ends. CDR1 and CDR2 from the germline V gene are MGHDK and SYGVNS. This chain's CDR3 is CASSRGTSYNEQFF. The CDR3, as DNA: TGTGCCAGCTCCCGGGGGACCTCCTACAATGAGCAGTTCTTC.

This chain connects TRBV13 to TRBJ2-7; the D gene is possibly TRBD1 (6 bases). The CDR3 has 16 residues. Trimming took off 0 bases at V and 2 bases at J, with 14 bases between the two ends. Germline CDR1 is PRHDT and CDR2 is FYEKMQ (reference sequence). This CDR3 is CASSLGPPGAPYEQYF. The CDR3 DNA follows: TGTGCCAGCAGCTTAGGGCCGCCAGGGGCCCCCTACGAGCAGTACTTC.

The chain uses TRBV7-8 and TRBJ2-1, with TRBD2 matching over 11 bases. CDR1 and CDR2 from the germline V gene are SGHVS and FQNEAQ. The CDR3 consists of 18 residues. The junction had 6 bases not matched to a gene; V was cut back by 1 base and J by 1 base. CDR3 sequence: CASSLVFSGGDSYNEQFF. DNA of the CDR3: TGTGCCAGCAGCTTAGTTTTTAGCGGGGGGGATTCCTACAATGAGCAGTTCTTC.

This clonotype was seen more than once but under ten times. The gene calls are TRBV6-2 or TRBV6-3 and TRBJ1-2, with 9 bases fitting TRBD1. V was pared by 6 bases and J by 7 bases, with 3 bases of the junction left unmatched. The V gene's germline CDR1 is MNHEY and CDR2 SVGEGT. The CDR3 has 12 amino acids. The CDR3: CASRRTGAGYTF. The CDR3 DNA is TGTGCCAGCAGACGGACAGGGGCTGGCTACACCTTC.

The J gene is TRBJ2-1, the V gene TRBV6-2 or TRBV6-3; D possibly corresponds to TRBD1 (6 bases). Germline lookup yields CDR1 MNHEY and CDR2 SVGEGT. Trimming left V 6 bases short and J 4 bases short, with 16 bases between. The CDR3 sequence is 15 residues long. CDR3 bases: TGTGCCAGCAGGGGAAACAGGGTGAAATACAATGAGCAGTTCTTC. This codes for CASRGNRVKYNEQFF.

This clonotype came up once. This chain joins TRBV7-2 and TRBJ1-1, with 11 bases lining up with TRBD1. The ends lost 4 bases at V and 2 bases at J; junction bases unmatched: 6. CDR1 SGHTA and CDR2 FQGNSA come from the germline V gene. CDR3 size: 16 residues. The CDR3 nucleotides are TGTGCCAGCAGCTACTGGACAGGGGGCGTAAACACTGAAGCTTTCTTT. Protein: CASSYWTGGVNTEAFF.

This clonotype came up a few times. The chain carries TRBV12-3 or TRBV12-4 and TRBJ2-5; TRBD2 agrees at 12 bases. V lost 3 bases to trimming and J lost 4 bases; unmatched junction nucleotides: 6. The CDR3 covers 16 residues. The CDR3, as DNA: TGTGCCAGCAGTTTCGGACTAGCGGGGTGGGGAGAGACCCAGTACTTC. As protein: CASSFGLAGWGETQYF.

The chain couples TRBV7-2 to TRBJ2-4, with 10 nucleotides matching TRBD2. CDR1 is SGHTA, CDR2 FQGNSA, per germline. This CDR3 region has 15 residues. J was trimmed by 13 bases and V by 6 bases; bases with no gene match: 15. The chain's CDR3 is CASRPSGGATYKQYF. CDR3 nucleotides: TGTGCCAGCAGACCCAGCGGGGGGGCGACGTACAAGCAGTACTTC.

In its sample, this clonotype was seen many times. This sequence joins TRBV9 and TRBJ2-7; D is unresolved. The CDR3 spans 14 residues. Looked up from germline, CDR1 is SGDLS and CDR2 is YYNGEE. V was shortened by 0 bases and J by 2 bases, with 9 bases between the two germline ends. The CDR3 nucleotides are TGTGCCAGCAGCGTAGATGGCAGCACCTACGAGCAGTACTTC. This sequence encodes CASSVDGSTYEQYF.

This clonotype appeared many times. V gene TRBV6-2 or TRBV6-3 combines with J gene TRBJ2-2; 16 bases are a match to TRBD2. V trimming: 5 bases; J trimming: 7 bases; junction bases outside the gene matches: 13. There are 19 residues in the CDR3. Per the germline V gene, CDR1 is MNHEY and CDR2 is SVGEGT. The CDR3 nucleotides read TGTGCCAGCAGTCGATCCGGGACTAGCGGGGGGGCGATCCACGGGGAGCTGTTTTTT. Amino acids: CASSRSGTSGGAIHGELFF.

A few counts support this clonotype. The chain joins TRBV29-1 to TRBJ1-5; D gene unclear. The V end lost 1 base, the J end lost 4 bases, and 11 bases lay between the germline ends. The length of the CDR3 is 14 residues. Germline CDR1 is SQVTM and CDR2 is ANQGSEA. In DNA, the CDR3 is TGCAGCGTTGAAGTCAACGGGGAGAATCAGCCCCAGCATTTT. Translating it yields CSVEVNGENQPQHF.

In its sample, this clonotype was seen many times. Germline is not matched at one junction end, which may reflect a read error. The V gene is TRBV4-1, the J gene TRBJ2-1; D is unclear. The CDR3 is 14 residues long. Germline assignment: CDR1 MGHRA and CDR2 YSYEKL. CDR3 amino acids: CASSLLGTYNEQFF. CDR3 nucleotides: TGTGCCAGCAGTTTACTGGGGACCTACAATGAGCAGTTCTTC.

Written as DNA, the CDR3 is TGTGCCAGCAGGACCCCCTACAGGGAGAGAGCTTTCTTT. It encodes CASRTPYRERAFF. The chain recombines TRBV2 with TRBJ1-1, with D tentatively TRBD1 (6 bases). Trimming removed 6 bases at V and 10 bases at J, with 18 bases between. Germline values: CDR1 SNHLY, CDR2 FYNNEI. There are 13 residues in the CDR3.

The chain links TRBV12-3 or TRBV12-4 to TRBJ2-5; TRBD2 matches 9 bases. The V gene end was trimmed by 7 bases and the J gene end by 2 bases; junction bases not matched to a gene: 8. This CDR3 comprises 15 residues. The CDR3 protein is CASNPSGASQETQYF. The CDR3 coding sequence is TGTGCCAGCAACCCTAGCGGGGCCTCTCAAGAGACCCAGTACTTC.

CDR3 in DNA: TGCAGTGCTAGACCCCCGACAGGCACCTCCGGTTTCTTT. Protein: CSARPPTGTSGFF. The V gene is TRBV20-1, the J gene TRBJ1-1; TRBD1 might be the D (6 bases). There are 13 residues in the CDR3. The ends were cut back, 2 bases at V and 13 bases at J, with 20 bases in the middle. Germline-derived CDR1 and CDR2 are DFQATT and SNEGSKA (reference sequence).

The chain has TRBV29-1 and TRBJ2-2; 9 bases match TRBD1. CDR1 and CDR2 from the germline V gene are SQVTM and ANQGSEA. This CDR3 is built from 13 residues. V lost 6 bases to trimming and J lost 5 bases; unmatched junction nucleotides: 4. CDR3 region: CSVLGQGTGELFF. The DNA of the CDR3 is TGCAGCGTCCTCGGACAGGGGACCGGGGAGCTGTTTTTT.

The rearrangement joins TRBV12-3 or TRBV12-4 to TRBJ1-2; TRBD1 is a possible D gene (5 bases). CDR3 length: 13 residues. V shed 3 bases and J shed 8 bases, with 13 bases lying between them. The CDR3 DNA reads TGTGCCAGCAGTTTTGGGACCTTCTCAGGCTACACCTTC. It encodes CASSFGTFSGYTF.

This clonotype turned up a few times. CDR3 residues: CASSYRRQGVDTEAFF. The CDR3 bases are TGTGCCAGCAGTTACCGCAGACAGGGGGTGGACACTGAAGCTTTCTTT. V and J are TRBV6-5 and TRBJ1-1; TRBD1 aligns across 9 bases. The trim removed 2 bases at V and 3 bases at J, leaving 7 bases unmatched. The V gene's germline CDR1 is MNHEY and CDR2 SVGAGI. The CDR3 sequence is 16 residues long.

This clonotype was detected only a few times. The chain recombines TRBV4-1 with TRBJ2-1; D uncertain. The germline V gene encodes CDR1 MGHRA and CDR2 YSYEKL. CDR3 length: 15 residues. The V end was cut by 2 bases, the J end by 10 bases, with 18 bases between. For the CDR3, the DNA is TGCGCCAGCAGCCAACGCCTTCAGCAAGGAAGAGAGCAGTTCTTC. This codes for CASSQRLQQGREQFF.

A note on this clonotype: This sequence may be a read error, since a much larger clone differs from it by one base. CDR3 loop: CSARAPVVNKQFF. The CDR3 DNA reads TGCAGTGCTAGAGCCCCGGTTGTGAATAAGCAGTTCTTC. The V call is TRBV20-1, the J call TRBJ2-1; unclear D gene. Germline CDR1 DFQATT, CDR2 SNEGSKA (reference sequence). The CDR3 loop spans 13 amino acids. V lost 1 base and J lost 11, with 15 bases in between.